These T cell receptor beta chains were read from a single sample in a study of a mutant IDH1 vaccine in newly diagnosed glioma. TCRdb keeps only in-frame clones here, not all; method: immunoSEQ multiplex PCR. The data contain roughly 36,000 clones, roughly 90% of them singletons. What these receptors recognize is not known. This sample comprised PBMCs, obtained from a glioma patient whose treatment included an IDH1 peptide vaccine. The receptor set was obtained from a man in his forties with glioma. The CDR3 runs from the conserved cysteine through the conserved F or W. A D gene is named only where the DNA matches it firmly. Not every row has a clone size; where given, it reads once, few, many or a size class.

v_call: TRBV18
j_call: TRBJ2-7
clone_size: -
d_call: TRBD1
cdr3_nt: TGTGCCAGCTCACCAGGGCAGGGGGTCAATGAGCAGTACTTC
cdr3_aa: CASSPGQGVNEQYF

v_call: TRBV7-2
j_call: TRBJ2-7
clone_size: -
d_call: TRBD2
cdr3_nt: TGTGCCAGCGGGACTAGCGATTGGTCGGAGCAGTACTTC
cdr3_aa: CASGTSDWSEQYF

v_call: TRBV15
j_call: TRBJ2-5
clone_size: -
d_call: -
cdr3_nt: TGTGCCACCAGCAGAGTGGGGCAGGGAACTCACCAAGAGACCCAGTACTTC
cdr3_aa: CATSRVGQGTHQETQYF

v_call: TRBV27
j_call: TRBJ2-7
clone_size: -
d_call: TRBD2
cdr3_nt: TGTGCCAGCAGAATAGCGGGATCCCCCGAGCAGTACTTC
cdr3_aa: CASRIAGSPEQYF

v_call: TRBV30
j_call: TRBJ1-2
clone_size: once
d_call: TRBD1
cdr3_nt: TGTGCCTGGAGTCCACCTCTCCTTCCGACAGGGGATATCTATGGCTACACCTTC
cdr3_aa: CAWSPPLLPTGDIYGYTF

v_call: TRBV27
j_call: TRBJ1-1
clone_size: -
d_call: -
cdr3_nt: TGTGCCAGCAGTCCCACCACCTTACCTAACACTGAAGCTTTCTTT
cdr3_aa: CASSPTTLPNTEAFF

v_call: TRBV15
j_call: TRBJ2-2
clone_size: -
d_call: -
cdr3_nt: TGTGCCACCAGCAGAGTGCCCAGCCAGAACACCGGGGAGCTGTTTTTT
cdr3_aa: CATSRVPSQNTGELFF

v_call: TRBV9
j_call: TRBJ2-1
clone_size: -
d_call: TRBD1
cdr3_nt: TGTGCCAGCAGCCGTTCAGGGGGCCTGTACAATGAGCAGTTCTTC
cdr3_aa: CASSRSGGLYNEQFF

v_call: TRBV2
j_call: TRBJ2-5
clone_size: once
d_call: -
cdr3_nt: TGTGCCAGCAGTATCCCCGCCGGCAAGGAGACCCAGTACTTC
cdr3_aa: CASSIPAGKETQYF

v_call: TRBV5-4
j_call: TRBJ1-2
clone_size: -
d_call: TRBD1
cdr3_nt: TGTGCCAGCAGTCCGGACAGGGGTTATGGCTACACCTTC
cdr3_aa: CASSPDRGYGYTF

v_call: TRBV19
j_call: TRBJ1-2
clone_size: -
d_call: -
cdr3_nt: TGTGCCATTTCGACAGGTGATGGCTACACCTTC
cdr3_aa: CAISTGDGYTF

v_call: TRBV10-1
j_call: TRBJ2-3
clone_size: -
d_call: TRBD1
cdr3_nt: TGCGCCAGCAGTGAGCCAGAACCGGGACAGGGTTGGGCAGATACGCAGTATTTT
cdr3_aa: CASSEPEPGQGWADTQYF

v_call: TRBV10-3
j_call: TRBJ2-7
clone_size: -
d_call: -
cdr3_nt: TGTGCCATCAGTGAGTCCAGCTACGAGCAGTACTTC
cdr3_aa: CAISESSYEQYF

v_call: TRBV4-3
j_call: TRBJ2-1
clone_size: few
d_call: -
cdr3_nt: TGCGCCAGCAGCCAAGTCCCCACGGATGAGCAGTTCTTC
cdr3_aa: CASSQVPTDEQFF

v_call: TRBV6-1
j_call: TRBJ1-5
clone_size: -
d_call: -
cdr3_nt: TGTGCCAGCAGATCCGGACAGTCGGGCAATCAGCCCCAGCATTTT
cdr3_aa: CASRSGQSGNQPQHF

v_call: TRBV19
j_call: TRBJ1-5
clone_size: -
d_call: -
cdr3_nt: TGTGCCAGTAGTATCGGCCCACCCAATCAGCCCCAGCATTTT
cdr3_aa: CASSIGPPNQPQHF

v_call: TRBV5-1
j_call: TRBJ2-3
clone_size: -
d_call: -
cdr3_nt: TGCGCCAGCAGCTTGAGGGGGGAGAGAGATACGCAGTATTTT
cdr3_aa: CASSLRGERDTQYF

v_call: TRBV18
j_call: TRBJ2-3
clone_size: -
d_call: -
cdr3_nt: TGTGCCAGCTCACCCGTTAACCCGGCTAGGGATACGCAGTATTTT
cdr3_aa: CASSPVNPARDTQYF

v_call: TRBV19
j_call: TRBJ2-5
clone_size: once
d_call: TRBD1
cdr3_nt: TGTGCCAGTAGTCGGAGAGGGGGCCCACCCCAAGAGACCCAGTACTTC
cdr3_aa: CASSRRGGPPQETQYF

v_call: TRBV7-9
j_call: TRBJ2-2
clone_size: -
d_call: -
cdr3_nt: TGTGCCAGCAGCCATCGGGACGGTCGTTCGAACACCGGGGAGCTGTTTTTT
cdr3_aa: CASSHRDGRSNTGELFF

v_call: TRBV2
j_call: TRBJ2-1
clone_size: -
d_call: -
cdr3_nt: TGTGCCAGCAGTGACCTGGTAAGGGGCGTTGAGCAGTTCTTC
cdr3_aa: CASSDLVRGVEQFF

v_call: TRBV6-5
j_call: TRBJ2-1
clone_size: -
d_call: TRBD2
cdr3_nt: TGTGCCAGCAGTCCCCGGACTAGCGGCAATGAGCAGTTCTTC
cdr3_aa: CASSPRTSGNEQFF

v_call: TRBV7-2
j_call: TRBJ1-6
clone_size: once
d_call: TRBD1
cdr3_nt: TGTGCCAGCAGCGACCAGACAGGGGGCGCGGTAAATTCACCCCTCCACTTT
cdr3_aa: CASSDQTGGAVNSPLHF

v_call: TRBV29-1
j_call: TRBJ1-1
clone_size: -
d_call: -
cdr3_nt: TGCAGCGAAGCCCCTCCGAAGACGCTGAACACTGAAGCTTTCTTT
cdr3_aa: CSEAPPKTLNTEAFF

v_call: TRBV9
j_call: TRBJ2-7
clone_size: -
d_call: -
cdr3_nt: TGTGCCAGCAGCGACTCAAACGAGCAGTACTTC
cdr3_aa: CASSDSNEQYF

v_call: TRBV7-6
j_call: TRBJ2-6
clone_size: -
d_call: TRBD1
cdr3_nt: TGTGCCAGCAGCTTAGGGGGGACAGTCACATTAATCGGGTCTGGGGCCAACGTCCTGACTTTC
cdr3_aa: CASSLGGTVTLIGSGANVLTF

v_call: TRBV19
j_call: TRBJ1-3
clone_size: -
d_call: -
cdr3_nt: TGTGCCAGTAGTGAACAGCAGGGGTCTGGAAACACCATATATTTT
cdr3_aa: CASSEQQGSGNTIYF

v_call: TRBV6-5
j_call: TRBJ2-5
clone_size: -
d_call: -
cdr3_nt: TGTGCCAGCAGTTTTAGGGGGGGAGGAGAGACCCAGTACTTC
cdr3_aa: CASSFRGGGETQYF

v_call: TRBV10-3
j_call: TRBJ2-1
clone_size: -
d_call: TRBD2
cdr3_nt: TGTGCCACCTCGGCTAGCGGGGGCCCATCGCCTTACAATGAGCAGTTCTTC
cdr3_aa: CATSASGGPSPYNEQFF

v_call: TRBV6-6
j_call: TRBJ2-5
clone_size: -
d_call: -
cdr3_nt: TGTGCCAGCAGTTACCCCGTAGAGGAGACCCAGTACTTC
cdr3_aa: CASSYPVEETQYF

v_call: TRBV18
j_call: TRBJ1-1
clone_size: once
d_call: TRBD1
cdr3_nt: TGTGCCAGCTCCGACAGGGGGAGCACTGAAGCTTTCTTT
cdr3_aa: CASSDRGSTEAFF

v_call: TRBV5-1
j_call: TRBJ2-2
clone_size: -
d_call: TRBD1
cdr3_nt: TGCGCCAGCAGCCGGGGACAGGGAAACACCGGGGAGCTGTTTTTT
cdr3_aa: CASSRGQGNTGELFF

v_call: TRBV27
j_call: TRBJ1-1
clone_size: once
d_call: -
cdr3_nt: TGTGCCAGCAGTTTTACAGCTAACACTGAAGCTTTCTTT
cdr3_aa: CASSFTANTEAFF

v_call: TRBV29-1
j_call: TRBJ2-3
clone_size: -
d_call: TRBD1
cdr3_nt: TGCAGCGTTGGGACAGGGGGTAGCACAGATACGCAGTATTTT
cdr3_aa: CSVGTGGSTDTQYF

v_call: TRBV10-3
j_call: TRBJ2-7
clone_size: -
d_call: TRBD2
cdr3_nt: TGTGCCATCAGTGATGGTATGACTAGCGGAGCCTACGAGCAGTACTTC
cdr3_aa: CAISDGMTSGAYEQYF

v_call: TRBV19
j_call: TRBJ1-1
clone_size: once
d_call: TRBD1
cdr3_nt: TGTGCCAACGAGCAAGGTGAGGGGACAGGGGAGAAAGGGAACACTGAAGCTTTCTTT
cdr3_aa: CANEQGEGTGEKGNTEAFF

v_call: TRBV28
j_call: TRBJ1-3
clone_size: -
d_call: TRBD1
cdr3_nt: TGTGCCAGCAGTGGGATGGGACAGAACTCTGGAAACACCATATATTTT
cdr3_aa: CASSGMGQNSGNTIYF

v_call: TRBV11-2
j_call: TRBJ2-1
clone_size: -
d_call: TRBD2
cdr3_nt: TGTGCCAGCGGTCGAGGCAGGGGACTAGCGGAACACAATGAGCAGTTCTTC
cdr3_aa: CASGRGRGLAEHNEQFF

v_call: TRBV7-6
j_call: TRBJ1-5
clone_size: -
d_call: -
cdr3_nt: TGTGCCAGCAGCTATAATAGCAATCAGCCCCAGCATTTT
cdr3_aa: CASSYNSNQPQHF

v_call: TRBV7-9
j_call: TRBJ2-2
clone_size: -
d_call: -
cdr3_nt: TGTGCCACCACCTCGGGGGCCGGGGAGCTGTTTTTT
cdr3_aa: CATTSGAGELFF

v_call: TRBV30
j_call: TRBJ1-1
clone_size: few
d_call: TRBD1
cdr3_nt: TGTGCCTGGAGGCCCCGGGACAGGGGTTTTTACACTGAAGCTTTCTTT
cdr3_aa: CAWRPRDRGFYTEAFF

v_call: TRBV5-8
j_call: TRBJ1-4
clone_size: -
d_call: -
cdr3_nt: TGTGCCAGCAGCTTTTTCGTATCAACTAATGAAAAACTGTTTTTT
cdr3_aa: CASSFFVSTNEKLFF

v_call: TRBV6-1
j_call: TRBJ1-6
clone_size: -
d_call: -
cdr3_nt: TGTGCCAGCAGTGTAGGCGGGACGGAGAATTCACCCCTCCACTTT
cdr3_aa: CASSVGGTENSPLHF

v_call: TRBV18
j_call: TRBJ2-1
clone_size: -
d_call: TRBD2
cdr3_nt: TGTGCCAGCTCACTTATTCCGGGACTAGCGGGAGCCCATGAGCAGTTCTTC
cdr3_aa: CASSLIPGLAGAHEQFF

v_call: TRBV19
j_call: TRBJ1-5
clone_size: once
d_call: -
cdr3_nt: TGTGCCAGTAGTATAGTCTTAGATCAGCCCCAGCATTTT
cdr3_aa: CASSIVLDQPQHF

v_call: TRBV4-2
j_call: TRBJ1-1
clone_size: -
d_call: -
cdr3_nt: TGTGCCAGCAGGAGAACAGGGAGATTATACACTGAAGCTTTCTTT
cdr3_aa: CASRRTGRLYTEAFF

v_call: TRBV10-1
j_call: TRBJ2-3
clone_size: -
d_call: TRBD2
cdr3_nt: TGCGCCAGCAGTGGTCTAGCGGGGGGGCAAGATACGCAGTATTTT
cdr3_aa: CASSGLAGGQDTQYF

v_call: TRBV5-4
j_call: TRBJ1-1
clone_size: few
d_call: -
cdr3_nt: TGTGCCAGCAGCTTGGATAGTATGAACACTGAAGCTTTCTTT
cdr3_aa: CASSLDSMNTEAFF

v_call: TRBV9
j_call: TRBJ2-1
clone_size: -
d_call: TRBD2
cdr3_nt: TGTGCCAGCAGCGAATCTAGCGGGAGACGCAATGAGCAGTTCTTC
cdr3_aa: CASSESSGRRNEQFF

v_call: TRBV7-6
j_call: TRBJ2-5
clone_size: -
d_call: TRBD2
cdr3_nt: TGTGCCAGCAGCTTAGAAATGGGAGGGTCAGAGACCCAGTACTTC
cdr3_aa: CASSLEMGGSETQYF

v_call: TRBV7-8
j_call: TRBJ1-1
clone_size: -
d_call: TRBD1
cdr3_nt: TGTGCCAGCAGTTCGCGACAGGGGTGGAACACTGAAGCTTTCTTT
cdr3_aa: CASSSRQGWNTEAFF